This T cell receptor beta chain is drawn from a study of cytomegalovirus exposure and HLA in healthy donors. Study as a whole: Most donors, more than 80% of several hundred genotyped, fell in the Caucasian-associated ancestry cluster. Whole-study findings and limits: Most CMV-associated TCR beta chains were later found to appear HLA-restricted. In a later analysis, V- and J-gene trimming of beta chains associated with a DCLRE1C missense variant, replicated independently.

A remark on this clone: Its antigen is not known.

Both 60 Vbeta primers and 13 Jbeta primers went into the PCR. Authors' processing steps: Later reanalysis found roughly 80 million unique TCR beta chains, roughly 10 million of them shared. Libraries were prepared by immunoSEQ multiplex PCR; TCRdb keeps only in-frame clonotypes and omits some of them. The V and J calls and clone size come from that table; D and trimming were worked out from the DNA. Found here are 100,000 to 130,000 clones, more than 70% of them singletons; the top ten hold about 2.5%. The clonotype was recovered from a man aged 18 to 30 in good health and CMV-seronegative. Material for sequencing was PBMCs.

The CDR3 protein is CASSLFVEGTGELFF. Here the CDR3 DNA reads TGTGCCAGCAGCTTATTTGTGGAGGGGACCGGGGAGCTGTTTTTT. The gene calls are TRBV11-2 and TRBJ2-2; tentatively, D is TRBD2 (6 bases). This CDR3 has 15 amino acids. Germline values: CDR1 SGHAT, CDR2 FQNNGV. The germline V and J ends were trimmed by 2 bases and 5 bases, with 12 bases remaining between them.